Listed below are T cell receptor beta chains from one sample, sequenced in a study of shared clonotypes between healthy human individuals. Method: immunoSEQ multiplex PCR; TCRdb's copy keeps in-frame clones and lacks some. The data show around 2,000,000 clones, about 95% seen once. Sequences were obtained from naive CD8+ T cells sorted from blood. The receptors were sampled from a man aged 18 to 29 in good health. CDR3s include the opening cysteine and the closing phenylalanine or tryptophan. D genes are given only for firm matches. Not all rows give a size; the values are once, few, many and, for expanded clones, a class.

j_call | v_call | clone_size | cdr3_length | d_call | cdr3_nt | cdr3_aa
TRBJ2-3 | TRBV28 | - | 14 | - | TGTGCCAGCAGTTTGTGGGTGGGCACAGATACGCAGTATTTT | CASSLWVGTDTQYF
TRBJ2-7 | TRBV2 | - | 14 | - | TGTGCCAGCAGTGAATCATTCGAGCTTTACGAGCAGTACTTC | CASSESFELYEQYF
TRBJ2-7 | TRBV11-2 | - | 16 | TRBD2 | TGTGCCAGCAGCCGAGGACTAGCGGGGGTCTCCTACGAGCAGTACTTC | CASSRGLAGVSYEQYF
TRBJ1-5 | TRBV5-6 | - | 16 | TRBD1 | TGTGCCAGCAGCTTGCGGTGGACAGGGGGATATCAGCCCCAGCATTTT | CASSLRWTGGYQPQHF
TRBJ2-5 | TRBV29-1 | few | 18 | TRBD2 | TGCAGCGTTGAAGGGTTAGCGGGAGTCCGGGGAGGCCAAGAGACCCAGTACTTC | CSVEGLAGVRGGQETQYF
TRBJ1-2 | TRBV6-5 | once | 13 | - | TGTGCCAGCTCCTGGGGGCAGAACTATGGCTACACCTTC | CASSWGQNYGYTF
TRBJ2-5 | TRBV13 | - | 14 | - | TGTGCCAGCAGCCCCGAGCGGGCCCAAGAGACCCAGTACTTC | CASSPERAQETQYF
TRBJ2-2 | TRBV27 | - | 14 | - | TGTGCCAGCAGCCCAGGGCGGCAGACCGGGGAGCTGTTTTTT | CASSPGRQTGELFF
TRBJ2-3 | TRBV6-5 | - | 15 | - | TGTGCCAGCAGTTCCGAGACTCCGCGCACAGATACGCAGTATTTT | CASSSETPRTDTQYF
TRBJ2-7 | TRBV5-6 | - | 15 | TRBD1 | TGTGCCAGCAGCTCAGACAGGGAGACGTCTAGTGAGCAGTACTTC | CASSSDRETSSEQYF
TRBJ1-3 | TRBV10-1 | - | 14 | - | TGCGCCAGTTCTCCAGGAGGCTCTGGAAACACCATATATTTT | CASSPGGSGNTIYF
TRBJ2-1 | TRBV11-2 | - | 15 | TRBD1 | TGTGCCAGCAGCTTACGTCGGGACAGATCCAATGAGCAGTTCTTC | CASSLRRDRSNEQFF
TRBJ2-7 | TRBV6-5 | - | 13 | - | TGTGCCAGCAGTTACTCGAGAGGGGACGAGCAGTACTTC | CASSYSRGDEQYF
TRBJ1-4 | TRBV6-1 | - | 18 | - | TGTGCCAGCAGTGAAGCAATGTGGGGGGCGCCTACTAATGAAAAACTGTTTTTT | CASSEAMWGAPTNEKLFF
TRBJ2-1 | TRBV27 | once | 16 | TRBD2 | TGTGCCAGCAGTTTATCTCCGGGACTAGCGGTTAATGAGCAGTTCTTC | CASSLSPGLAVNEQFF
TRBJ2-7 | TRBV7-8 | - | 14 | - | TGTGCCAGCAGCTTAGGAGGAGCCCCGTACGAGCAGTACTTC | CASSLGGAPYEQYF
TRBJ1-1 | TRBV2 | - | 13 | - | TGTGCCAGCAGTGAAGGGGACCCCACTGAAGCTTTCTTT | CASSEGDPTEAFF
TRBJ2-3 | TRBV6-6 | - | 12 | - | TGTGCCAGTACTTCCAGGGCAGATACGCAGTATTTT | CASTSRADTQYF
TRBJ2-7 | TRBV19 | - | 14 | TRBD2 | TGTGCCAGTTCCTCTAGCGGGGTAGCCTACGAGCAGTACTTC | CASSSSGVAYEQYF
TRBJ2-1 | TRBV27 | - | 15 | - | TGTGCCAGCAGTTTAAGACAGGTGGCCTACAATGAGCAGTTCTTC | CASSLRQVAYNEQFF
TRBJ2-7 | TRBV7-9 | - | 16 | TRBD1 | TGTGCCAGCAGCCACTCACCCGGACAGGGGATTGTGGAGCAGTACTTC | CASSHSPGQGIVEQYF
TRBJ1-4 | TRBV2 | - | 14 | - | TGTGCCAGCAGTGAGGGGGGAGGGAATGAAAAACTGTTTTTT | CASSEGGGNEKLFF
TRBJ1-1 | TRBV19 | - | 13 | - | TGTGCCAGTAGTATAGCTCCGGGCACTGAAGCTTTCTTT | CASSIAPGTEAFF
TRBJ1-2 | TRBV19 | - | 14 | TRBD1 | TGTGCCAGCAGATGGGGGACAGGGGACTATGGCTACACCTTC | CASRWGTGDYGYTF
TRBJ2-1 | TRBV5-8 | - | 14 | - | TGTGCCAGCAGCACGGGATTCAACTACAATGAGCAGTTCTTC | CASSTGFNYNEQFF
TRBJ2-5 | TRBV6-4 | - | 15 | TRBD2 | TGTTTCCCGAGTGGGGGAGGGATAAGTAAAGAGACCCAGTACTTC | CFPSGGGISKETQYF
TRBJ2-7 | TRBV27 | once | 13 | TRBD2 | TGTGCCAGCAGTCTACTAGCGGGAGTTGAGCAGTACTTC | CASSLLAGVEQYF